One and the same sample provided the 11 T cell receptor beta chains below, sequenced in a study of blood T cell repertoires in COVID-19. Method: immunoSEQ multiplex PCR; TCRdb's copy keeps in-frame clones and lacks some. The sample consists of about 180,000 clones, more than 70% of them appearing once. Sequences were obtained from peripheral blood. Source of these receptors: a person aged 65 to 79 with COVID-19, enrolled during active disease.

The chain has TRBV6-5 and TRBJ2-5; TRBD2 agrees at 10 bases. V trimming: 7 bases; J trimming: 2 bases; junction bases outside the gene matches: 7. The CDR3 has 15 amino acids. Germline CDR1 reads MNHEY; CDR2 reads SVGAGI. CDR3 nucleotides: TGTGCCAGCATCCTCAGCGGGAGGGGGCAAGAGACCCAGTACTTC. It translates to CASILSGRGQETQYF.

This clone has only one observation. The chain couples TRBV30 to TRBJ2-3, with unresolved D. CDR3 length equals 12 residues. From germline, CDR1 is GTSNPN and CDR2 SVGIG (reference sequence). Deletions cut 0 bases from V and 4 bases from J, with 5 bases between. The CDR3 DNA reads as TGTGCCTGGAGTGTCGAGGCAGATACGCAGTATTTT. It specifies CAWSVEADTQYF.

V usage is TRBV30 and J usage is TRBJ1-1; no clear D. Germline CDR1 reads GTSNPN; CDR2 reads SVGIG (reference sequence). The length of the CDR3 is 12 residues. The germline V and J ends were trimmed by 8 bases and 4 bases, with 14 bases remaining between them. CDR3 loop: CAGGGRRTEAFF. The CDR3 DNA follows: TGTGCCGGAGGTGGACGGCGCACTGAAGCTTTCTTT.

This chain joins TRBV7-2 and TRBJ1-1, with unresolved D. Germline V gene lookup returns CDR1 SGHTA and CDR2 FQGNSA. The CDR3 runs 13 residues. V was pared by 1 base and J by 9 bases, with 12 bases between. CDR3 amino acids: CASSLEKSTKAFF. The CDR3 nucleotides read TGTGCCAGCAGCTTAGAGAAGTCAACTAAAGCTTTCTTT.

This chain connects TRBV7-8 to TRBJ2-1, with TRBD2 matching over 9 bases. The CDR3 runs to 17 residues. V gave up 2 bases and J gave up 2 bases; unmatched junction bases: 7. In germline, CDR1 is SGHVS, CDR2 FQNEAQ. The CDR3 DNA follows: TGTGCCAGCAGCTTACTCGCGGCGGGAGGGGCCTACAATGAGCAGTTCTTC. It codes for CASSLLAAGGAYNEQFF.

V and J are TRBV7-9 and TRBJ1-1; 7 bases match TRBD1. Germline CDR1 is SEHNR and CDR2 is FQNEAQ (reference sequence). This CDR3 region has 15 residues. Trimming removed 5 bases from V and 0 bases from J; junction bases left unmatched: 6. The CDR3 protein is CASSRDSLMNTEAFF. In nucleotides, the CDR3 is TGTGCCAGCAGCCGGGACAGCCTTATGAACACTGAAGCTTTCTTT.

The gene calls are TRBV7-2 and TRBJ2-3; TRBD2 matches at 8 bases. V was pared by 2 bases and J by 2 bases, with 9 bases of the junction left unmatched. Germline V CDR1 and CDR2: SGHTA, FQGNSA. This CDR3 region has 17 residues. CDR3 amino acids: CASSLLREGPFTDTQYF. The CDR3 DNA reads TGTGCCAGCAGCTTATTACGGGAGGGCCCTTTCACAGATACGCAGTATTTT.

The gene calls are TRBV28 and TRBJ1-4; D remains ambiguous. Trimming shortened V by 7 bases and J by 6 bases, and 12 bases separated the two germline ends. CDR3 length equals 13 residues. CDR1 is MDHEN, CDR2 SYDVKM, per germline. CDR3 sequence: CASKGRRYEKLFF. The CDR3 DNA is TGTGCCAGCAAAGGGCGGAGGTATGAAAAACTGTTTTTT.

The V call is TRBV30, the J call TRBJ1-4; D is possibly TRBD1 (5 bases). The germline V and J ends were trimmed by 5 bases and 7 bases, with 14 bases remaining between them. Per the germline V gene, CDR1 is GTSNPN and CDR2 is SVGIG (reference sequence). This CDR3 has 13 residues. CDR3 sequence (DNA): TGTGCCTGGGTCGGACAAGTGGGTGAAAAACTGTTTTTT. It is translated as CAWVGQVGEKLFF.

The chain uses TRBV19 and TRBJ1-1; 7 positions match TRBD1. There are 17 residues in the CDR3. Losses at the gene ends were 5 bases for V and 1 base for J; bases not matched to a gene: 13. Germline V gene sequence: CDR1 LNHDA, CDR2 SQIVND (reference sequence). The CDR3 region has the DNA TGTGCCAGTAGTCCCGGGAGGGTGAGGGGGCAGAACACTGAAGCTTTCTTT. Protein sequence: CASSPGRVRGQNTEAFF.

This sequence joins TRBV11-1 and TRBJ1-1; possibly TRBD1 for D (6 bases). CDR3 length equals 13 residues. V lost 4 bases, J lost 7 bases, and 13 bases lay in between. Germline V lookup: CDR1 SGHAT, CDR2 FQDESV (reference sequence). As DNA, the CDR3 is TGTGCCAGCAGCTCCAGGGGCTCGGGTGAAGCTTTCTTT. Translating gives CASSSRGSGEAFF.